The rows below give T cell receptor beta chains drawn from one sample of a study of blood T cell repertoires in COVID-19. The repertoire was sequenced with immunoSEQ multiplex PCR; TCRdb's copy has only in-frame clones and lacks some. The sample carries 120,000 or so clones, around 87% recorded once. Sequencing was done on a sample of peripheral blood. All receptors come from a human donor in a cohort sampled during active COVID-19. Both conserved end residues are part of each CDR3. A D gene is named only where the DNA matches it firmly. Not every row has a clone size; where given, it reads once, few, many or a size class.

clone_size: NA
d_call: TRBD2
j_call: TRBJ2-1
v_call: TRBV24-1
cdr3_nt: TGTGCCACCGGACTAGCGGGATACAATGAGCAGTTCTTC
cdr3_aa: CATGLAGYNEQFF

clone_size: NA
d_call: NA
j_call: TRBJ2-7
v_call: TRBV3-1/TRBV3-2
cdr3_nt: TGTGCCAGCAGCCAGTCCCCGGGACAATTCTACGAGCAGTACTTC
cdr3_aa: CASSQSPGQFYEQYF

clone_size: NA
d_call: NA
j_call: TRBJ2-2
v_call: TRBV6-6
cdr3_nt: TGTGCCAGCAGAAGCCAGCCGGCGGGCACCGGGGAGCTGTTTTTT
cdr3_aa: CASRSQPAGTGELFF

clone_size: NA
d_call: TRBD1
j_call: TRBJ2-7
v_call: TRBV7-9
cdr3_nt: TGTGCCAGCAGCTCAAACCACGGGACAGCCACCTACGAGCAGTACTTC
cdr3_aa: CASSSNHGTATYEQYF

clone_size: NA
d_call: NA
j_call: TRBJ2-7
v_call: TRBV2
cdr3_nt: TGTGCCAGCAGTGAAGACAGTCTCCCCTACGAGCAGTACTTC
cdr3_aa: CASSEDSLPYEQYF

clone_size: NA
d_call: TRBD2
j_call: TRBJ2-7
v_call: TRBV11-3
cdr3_nt: TGTGCCAGCAGCCTCGGACTAGCCATTTGGTACGAGCAGTACTTC
cdr3_aa: CASSLGLAIWYEQYF

clone_size: NA
d_call: NA
j_call: TRBJ2-2
v_call: TRBV5-1
cdr3_nt: TGCGCCAGCAGCTTCTTGGAGGGGACGAACACCGGGGAGCTGTTTTTT
cdr3_aa: CASSFLEGTNTGELFF

clone_size: NA
d_call: TRBD2
j_call: TRBJ2-5
v_call: TRBV15
cdr3_nt: TGTGCCACCAGCAGAGGGGGGGGAGCAGAAGAGACCCAGTACTTC
cdr3_aa: CATSRGGGAEETQYF

clone_size: NA
d_call: TRBD1
j_call: TRBJ1-3
v_call: TRBV3-1/TRBV3-2
cdr3_nt: TGTGCCAGCAGTCACGTGGGACAGGGCTCTGGAAACACCATATATTTT
cdr3_aa: CASSHVGQGSGNTIYF

clone_size: NA
d_call: TRBD1
j_call: TRBJ2-7
v_call: TRBV25-1
cdr3_nt: TGTGCCAGCAAGGAGACAGGGGGAAATTCCTACGAGCAGTACTTC
cdr3_aa: CASKETGGNSYEQYF

clone_size: NA
d_call: TRBD1
j_call: TRBJ2-7
v_call: TRBV18
cdr3_nt: TGTGCCAGCTCACCGGGGACAGGAGGCGAGCAGTACTTC
cdr3_aa: CASSPGTGGEQYF

clone_size: few
d_call: NA
j_call: TRBJ2-1
v_call: TRBV29-1
cdr3_nt: TGCAGCGTTGAGGTTCCGAGCTCCTACAATGAGCAGTTCTTC
cdr3_aa: CSVEVPSSYNEQFF

clone_size: NA
d_call: TRBD1
j_call: TRBJ1-1
v_call: TRBV10-2
cdr3_nt: TGCGCCAGCAGTGAGGGGACAGGGGGAAGCGTCTTT
cdr3_aa: CASSEGTGGSVF

clone_size: NA
d_call: NA
j_call: TRBJ2-7
v_call: TRBV28
cdr3_nt: TGTGCCAGCAGCTTAACAGGGTCCGAGCAGTACTTC
cdr3_aa: CASSLTGSEQYF

clone_size: NA
d_call: TRBD1
j_call: TRBJ1-2
v_call: TRBV3-1/TRBV3-2
cdr3_nt: TGTGCCAGCAGCCGATCCCAGGGGGCTGGTGCCAAGGGCTACACCTTC
cdr3_aa: CASSRSQGAGAKGYTF

clone_size: NA
d_call: TRBD1
j_call: TRBJ2-7
v_call: TRBV19
cdr3_nt: TGTGCCAGTAGTCCCGACAGGGGCGGAGGCGAGCAGTACTTC
cdr3_aa: CASSPDRGGGEQYF

clone_size: NA
d_call: NA
j_call: TRBJ2-3
v_call: TRBV6-6
cdr3_nt: TGTGCCAGCAGGGACGGGATGCGCGCAGATACGCAGTATTTT
cdr3_aa: CASRDGMRADTQYF

clone_size: NA
d_call: NA
j_call: TRBJ1-2
v_call: TRBV2
cdr3_nt: TGTGCCAGCAGTGTGTCAGCTAACTATGGCTACACCTTC
cdr3_aa: CASSVSANYGYTF

clone_size: NA
d_call: TRBD1
j_call: TRBJ2-7
v_call: TRBV19
cdr3_nt: TGTGCCAGTAGCACGGACAGGGGCTACGAGCAGTACTTC
cdr3_aa: CASSTDRGYEQYF

clone_size: NA
d_call: NA
j_call: TRBJ2-1
v_call: TRBV12-3/TRBV12-4
cdr3_nt: TGTGCCAGCACCCAGGGGCTGTACAATGAGCAGTTCTTC
cdr3_aa: CASTQGLYNEQFF

clone_size: NA
d_call: NA
j_call: TRBJ1-1
v_call: TRBV20-1
cdr3_nt: TGCAGTGCTAGAGCGGGGAGTGAAGCTTTCTTT
cdr3_aa: CSARAGSEAFF

clone_size: NA
d_call: TRBD1
j_call: TRBJ1-1
v_call: TRBV5-1
cdr3_nt: TGCGCCAGCAGCGGGCAGGGACAGGGTACTGAAGCTTTCTTT
cdr3_aa: CASSGQGQGTEAFF

clone_size: once
d_call: TRBD1
j_call: TRBJ2-4
v_call: TRBV18
cdr3_nt: TGTGCCAGCTCACGGGAACAGGGGGCCAAAAACATTCAGTACTTC
cdr3_aa: CASSREQGAKNIQYF

clone_size: NA
d_call: TRBD2
j_call: TRBJ2-3
v_call: TRBV6-4
cdr3_nt: TGTGCCAGCAGTGAACGGGGACTAGCGGGGACAGATACGCAGTATTTT
cdr3_aa: CASSERGLAGTDTQYF

clone_size: NA
d_call: NA
j_call: TRBJ1-1
v_call: TRBV19
cdr3_nt: TGTGCCAGTACCCCCGGGGAAAACACTGAAGCTTTCTTT
cdr3_aa: CASTPGENTEAFF

clone_size: NA
d_call: TRBD1
j_call: TRBJ2-3
v_call: TRBV5-1
cdr3_nt: TGCGCCAGCAGCTGGACAGGGGATGGCACAGATACGCAGTATTTT
cdr3_aa: CASSWTGDGTDTQYF